This T cell receptor (beta chain) was recorded in a study of blood T cell repertoires in COVID-19 (dated by TCRdb to the early 2020s). Some background on the complete study: The collaborator samples originated in the United States, Italy and Spain and spanned the acute and convalescent phases of COVID-19. The prospective study material was composed of cDNA or gDNA derived from T cells, B-cell-depleted T cells, or PBMCs. Deeply sampled blood TCRbeta repertoires from subjects exposed to, actively infected with, or recovered from COVID-19 were included in the dataset. The repertoires were released in a freely available public database meant as a resource for research on the immune response to SARS-CoV-2. The samples were drawn from the first 160 participants of the ongoing ImmuneRACE study and from about 1,200 subjects provided by 6 global collaborators. The sample metadata nearly always contained a de-identified subject ID, COVID-19 status, age in years and sex. HLA class I and class II types, where available, came from metadata supplied by the sample provider rather than from assay-based typing. Study-wide findings and limitations: Clinical and demographic metadata were provided uncurated, with the amount varying by source and participant.

Each collaborating institution followed its own protocols to collect whole blood in K2EDTA tubes. For TCRbeta analysis, collaborator samples were shipped as frozen whole blood, as isolated PBMCs, or as DNA extracted from either sample type. This clone showed up just a few times. Its specific antigen is unknown. No quality values exist for individual bases; no much larger clone is one base distant. TCRbeta CDR3 regions were amplified from genomic DNA by means of the immunoSEQ Assay, a bias-controlled multiplex PCR. In the original analysis: Nucleated cell counts per sample were estimated from amplification of reference gene primers within the assay. To quantify the absolute abundance of each unique TCRbeta CDR3 rearrangement, sequence reads were collapsed and filtered. For each sample, productive Simpson clonality was calculated by taking the square root of Simpson's diversity index across productive rearrangements. The table was pulled from immuneACCESS by TCRdb, which kept in-frame rearrangements only. Such tables lose some clones; where checked, under half of the loss comes from unresolved V genes, and the rest has no known cause. D and trimming were read from the DNA, whereas the V and J calls and clone size are those reported in that table. The table for this sample lists approximately 88,000 clones; about 83% of them were counted only once. Roughly 50% of the sample goes to the ten largest clones.

V lost 6 bases and J lost 14 bases, and the count of bases not matched to a germline gene is 14. CDR1 LNHDA and CDR2 SQIVND are derived from the germline V gene (reference sequence). From the cysteine up to the phenylalanine, the CDR3 has a length of 14 residues. This entry keeps only the CDR3 DNA: 42 bases, framed from base 1. The chain was built from TRBV19 and TRBJ1-5, and 9 junctional nucleotides match TRBD1. This TCR was recovered from a human donor in a cohort sampled during active COVID-19. The sequenced material came from peripheral blood. CDR3 sequence: CASSPGTGPFSEHF. The DNA reads as follows: TGTGCCAGTAGCCCCGGGACAGGGCCCTTCTCCGAGCATTTT.